This T cell receptor (beta chain) was captured in a study of cytomegalovirus exposure and HLA in healthy donors (TCRdb year 2017). Regarding the research as a whole: An earlier analysis of roughly 610 of the donors reported 276 Gb of sequence data and 117 million unique TCR beta sequences obtained from around 190 million T cells. A later genetic analysis took genome-wide SNP genotypes for about 65% of the 666 donors and used that subset as a discovery cohort. Typing coverage differed by locus: A, B, C, DRB1 and DQB1 were typed in roughly 620-630 donors, DQA1 in about 550, DPA1 in around 610, and DPB1 in approximately 450. Rather than drawing on any new phenotypic data, the later analysis identified candidate immune exposures from TCR beta sequences and the way those sequences occurred across donors. Of the 300 to 400 genotyped donors, about 84% fell in the genetic ancestry cluster associated with self-reported Caucasian donors. An early release that covered fewer than 750 HLA-typed donors contained approximately 300 gigabases of sequencing data and about 93 million unique TCR sequences. A later analysis re-examined previously published TCR beta repertoires from more than 600 donors and added high-resolution HLA genotyping to investigate patterns of TCR occurrence. The T cell repertoires of some 700 subjects were profiled by immunosequencing and related to cytomegalovirus serostatus. A separate validation cohort of 100 to 150 different subjects was used in addition to the roughly 700-subject first cohort. An earlier analysis of around 640 of the donors used high-throughput TCR beta sequencing to judge whether each TCR beta V gene segment behaved as functional or pseudogenic. High-throughput TCR immunosequencing, statistical association of individual TCRs with disease status, and machine learning were combined to predict cytomegalovirus infection status. The study aimed to test whether cataloging public T cell receptors could reveal signatures of past pathogen exposure. Four to six DR-DQ haplotypes were handled as single units for association and clustering, since linkage in the cohort was strong. Across approximately 420 genotyped donors of the cohort, an average of about 240,000 unique TCR beta nucleotide sequences per donor were sequenced, and roughly a sixth of those sequences were non-productive. HLA typing included class I and class II loci at four-digit resolution. Alongside the repertoire data, information on donor age, sex, ethnicity and CMV serostatus was compiled. All discovery cohort repertoires had been generated on a single sequencing platform.

From the cysteine through the phenylalanine, the CDR3 covers 16 amino acids. CDR3 DNA is the only sequence kept; it has 48 bases, read in frame from the first base. The germline V gene (reference sequence) specifies LNHNV as CDR1 and YYDKDF as CDR2. The germline ends are 22 bases apart after V is trimmed by 5 bases and J by 5 bases. This clone occurred once. Its binding antigen is unknown. There are no base qualities to consult, and no much larger clone falls within one base. Findings and caveats that apply to the study as a whole: According to a later genetic analysis, donors in an Asian-associated ancestry cluster had fewer N-insertions in productive TCRs than the approximately 700-donor mean. This cohort had only TCR beta chains sequenced, and the lack of alpha or paired-chain data limited which features could be detected. A later analysis found that HLA-associated TCR beta chains were more clonally expanded and had lower generation probabilities than equally common non-associated chains. The study listed approximately 150 TCR beta chains as associated with cytomegalovirus. Correlated functional status among segregating V segments might be attributable to linkage disequilibrium, but an unknown experimental factor could not be ruled out. Because counts were too low, about 18 rarely observed V segments, including chromosome 9 orphons, were excluded from the earlier analysis of under 650 of the donors. A later analysis found that most CMV-associated TCR beta chains appeared HLA-restricted, with HLA associations seemingly driven largely by CMV exposure. Sequencing depth was assumed to be roughly uniform across donors in the presence/absence analyses, though that assumption may not hold. The authors suggested that the approach could potentially be generalized to other disease states and immunological phenotypes. HLA typing was unavailable for some donors at each locus, so association tests used only the typed subset. Assigning TCR associations to individual alleles was difficult when HLA alleles, especially DR and DQ, strongly co-occurred. Several of the top co-occurrence clusters appeared to be linked to parvovirus B19, influenza, CMV and Epstein-Barr virus, according to a later analysis. A further reported finding was that TCR beta sequences accurately predicted the HLA-A and HLA-B alleles for most subjects in the first cohort. In a later analysis, TCR association rates were found to vary across HLA loci, with the most associated TCRs seen for DRB1 alleles and the fewest for HLA-C alleles. While some public TCRs were present in many individuals, most TCR sequences turned up only very rarely across donors. In vitro tests confirmed that a few of the cytomegalovirus-associated TCR beta chains recognize cytomegalovirus antigens. In a later genetic analysis, a missense DCLRE1C variant was associated with V-gene and J-gene trimming of TCR beta chains, and the association was replicated in an independent cohort. Because the 87-base-pair reads could not distinguish some IMGT-functional V segments, including TRBV6-2 and TRBV6-3, those segments were excluded. In an earlier analysis of 587 of the donors, most TCR beta V segments were observed in productive rearrangements about 87% or about 30% of the time, broadly matching IMGT annotations. A cluster of highly shared sequence variants was judged likely to represent a technical artifact of the sequencing pipeline. For the cohort, immune exposure information was limited to CMV serostatus. A later analysis associated 15,000 to 20,000 TCR beta sequences with specific HLA alleles at a false discovery rate of 0.05. The classifier was reported to diagnose cytomegalovirus status with high specificity and sensitivity in both the original and validation cohorts.

The library was built by means of the immunoSEQ multiplex PCR assay. For the multiplex PCR, a mixture combining 60 forward primers for TCR Vbeta segments and 13 reverse primers for TCR Jbeta segments was used. The CDR3 region of rearranged TCR beta genes was amplified from genomic DNA by a multiplex PCR assay. On the Illumina HiSeq System, the amplified TCR beta libraries were sequenced as 87-base-pair reads. In the original analysis: In a later analysis, around 80 million unique TCR beta chains were counted across the approximately 640 repertoires, and about 9.9 million of these chains were shared by at least two donors. Raw reads were error-corrected and collapsed into unique sequences by a nearest-neighbor algorithm in which closely related sequences were merged to remove PCR and sequencing errors. V, D and J gene segments were assigned by aligning CDR3 sequences to IMGT reference sequences. For a sequence to be retained, a match of at least six nucleotides was required to both a V gene segment and a J gene segment. A rearrangement counted as productive if the CDR3 had no stop codons and remained in frame with V and J, and every other rearrangement counted as non-productive. Following IMGT convention, CDR3 was defined as the stretch from the second conserved V-encoded cysteine up to the conserved J-encoded phenylalanine. Sequences without an unambiguous match to a single V gene segment were excluded from the earlier analysis of over 500 of the donors. In an earlier analysis of around 600 of the donors, V segments were called functional above 56.7% productive rearrangements and were called segregating when the between-donor standard deviation exceeded 5%. A statistical classification framework was developed to diagnose cytomegalovirus status using the catalog of TCR beta chain sequences. A later analysis assigned V and J genes by comparing TCR nucleotide sequences with IMGT/GENE-DB human TR gene sequences. A later analysis assigned CDR3 sequences and most-parsimonious VDJ recombination scenarios with the TCRdist pipeline. In a later analysis, every TCR beta chain was defined by the combination of its CDR3 amino acid sequence and its V-gene family, and reads without a unique V-gene family were dropped. A later analysis removed several hundred highly shared, low-generation-probability nucleotide sequences to deal with suspected cross-contamination and a sequencing artifact. In a later analysis, a clonal expansion index was calculated for each public chain from normalized within-repertoire ranks of inferred template counts. In a later analysis, generation probabilities were computed with a VDJ recombination model fitted to out-of-frame rearrangements, and the resulting probabilities were checked against IGoR. In a later analysis, TCR-TCR, TCR-HLA and TCR-CMV co-occurrence was scored with hypergeometric tests, and a repertoire-size bias correction was applied to TCR pairs. A later analysis estimated false discovery rates by permuting HLA or CMV assignments 20 times. In a later analysis, co-occurring TCRs were grouped with DBSCAN, and TCRdist sequence similarity was added when clustering was performed within HLA-allele-positive subsets. Co-occurrence clustering excluded repertoires with fewer than 30,000 or more than 120,000 public chains, plus five with anomalous nucleotide sharing. TCRdb carries this immuneACCESS record with in-frame sequences only. Its versions omit some clonotypes, under half of them owing to an unresolved V gene in the studies checked, with the rest unexplained. The DNA gave D and trimming, while V, J and clone size come from that table. The sample table shows about 91,000 clones, and under 75% are seen once. Together, the top ten hold about 2.3% of the sample.

In total, roughly 670 healthy bone marrow donors made up the cohort. Cohort members were all nominally healthy when sampled, although unrecorded immune exposures were likely present. Of the approximately 700 cohort members, almost 300 had positive CMV serostatus and roughly 350 had negative CMV serostatus, and CMV serostatus was not recorded for the donor. A peripheral blood sample was collected from each donor, and TCR beta sequencing was performed on peripheral blood mononuclear cells. The Qiagen DNeasy Blood Extraction Kit was used to extract genomic DNA from the blood cell samples. The sample consisted of PBMCs. This TCR derives from a human donor in good health. Recombination joined TRBV15 with TRBJ2-7; tentative D gene TRBD2, with 6 bases matching. The DNA sequence is TGTGCCACCAGCGCGCCCATGGGGGGAATAACAAACGAGCAGTACTTC. Translated, it gives CATSAPMGGITNEQYF.